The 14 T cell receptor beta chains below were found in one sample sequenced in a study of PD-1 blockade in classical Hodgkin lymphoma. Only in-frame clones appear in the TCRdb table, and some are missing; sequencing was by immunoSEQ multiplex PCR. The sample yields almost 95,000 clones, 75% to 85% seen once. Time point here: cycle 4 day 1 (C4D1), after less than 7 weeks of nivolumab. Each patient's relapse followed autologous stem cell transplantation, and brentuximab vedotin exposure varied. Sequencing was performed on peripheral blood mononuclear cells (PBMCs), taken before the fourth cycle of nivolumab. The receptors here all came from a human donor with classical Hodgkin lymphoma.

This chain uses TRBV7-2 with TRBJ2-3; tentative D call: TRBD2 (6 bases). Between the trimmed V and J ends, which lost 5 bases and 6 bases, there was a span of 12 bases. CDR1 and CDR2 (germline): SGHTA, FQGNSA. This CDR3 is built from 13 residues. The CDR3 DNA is TGTGCCAGCAGCCGGGACTGGGCGGATACGCAGTATTTT. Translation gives CASSRDWADTQYF.

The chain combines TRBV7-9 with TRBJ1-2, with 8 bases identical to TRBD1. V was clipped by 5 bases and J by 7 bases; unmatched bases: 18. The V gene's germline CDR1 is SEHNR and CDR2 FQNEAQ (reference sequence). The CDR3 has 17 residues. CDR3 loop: CASSQGTTGGKLGGYTF. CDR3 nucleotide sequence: TGTGCCAGCAGCCAAGGTACAACAGGGGGAAAACTTGGTGGCTACACCTTC.

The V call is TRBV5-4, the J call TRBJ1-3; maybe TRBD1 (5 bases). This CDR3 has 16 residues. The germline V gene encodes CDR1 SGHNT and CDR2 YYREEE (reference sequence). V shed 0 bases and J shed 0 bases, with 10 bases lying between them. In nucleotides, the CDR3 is TGTGCCAGCAGCTTGGACCCGGGGGGCTCTGGAAACACCATATATTTT. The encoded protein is CASSLDPGGSGNTIYF.

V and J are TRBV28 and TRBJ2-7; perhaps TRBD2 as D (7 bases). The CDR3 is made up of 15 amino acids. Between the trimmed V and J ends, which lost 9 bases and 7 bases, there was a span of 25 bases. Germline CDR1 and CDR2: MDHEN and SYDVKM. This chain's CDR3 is CASHSLGGGSLEQYF. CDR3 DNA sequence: TGTGCCAGTCACAGTTTGGGAGGGGGGTCGCTTGAGCAGTACTTC.

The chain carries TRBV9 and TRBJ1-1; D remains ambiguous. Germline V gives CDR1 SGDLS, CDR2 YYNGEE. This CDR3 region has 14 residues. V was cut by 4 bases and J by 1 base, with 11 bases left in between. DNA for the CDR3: TGTGCCAGCAGCAACCCGACCGAGAACACTGAAGCTTTCTTT. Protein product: CASSNPTENTEAFF.

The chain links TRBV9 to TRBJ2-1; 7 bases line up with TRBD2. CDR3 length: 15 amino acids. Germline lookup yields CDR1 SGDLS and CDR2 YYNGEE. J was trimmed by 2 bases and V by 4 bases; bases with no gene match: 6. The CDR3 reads CASSTPGLTYNEQFF. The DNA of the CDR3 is TGTGCCAGCAGCACCCCGGGACTAACCTACAATGAGCAGTTCTTC.

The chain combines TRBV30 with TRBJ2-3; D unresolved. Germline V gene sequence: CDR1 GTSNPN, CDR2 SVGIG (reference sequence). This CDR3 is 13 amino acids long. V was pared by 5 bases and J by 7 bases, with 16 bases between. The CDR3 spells CAWGLGSLNTQYF. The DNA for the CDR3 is TGTGCCTGGGGCCTGGGAAGTTTAAATACGCAGTATTTT.

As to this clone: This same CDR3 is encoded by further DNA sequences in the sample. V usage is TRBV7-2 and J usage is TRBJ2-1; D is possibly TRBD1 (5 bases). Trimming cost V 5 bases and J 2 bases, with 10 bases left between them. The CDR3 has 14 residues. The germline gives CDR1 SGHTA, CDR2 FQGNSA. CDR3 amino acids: CASSPLGPYNEQFF. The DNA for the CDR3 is TGTGCCAGCAGCCCGTTGGGGCCCTACAATGAGCAGTTCTTC.

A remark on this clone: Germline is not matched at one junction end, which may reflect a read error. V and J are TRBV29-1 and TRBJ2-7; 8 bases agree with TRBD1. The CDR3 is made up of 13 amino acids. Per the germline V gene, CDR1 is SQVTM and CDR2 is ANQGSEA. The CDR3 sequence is CSARGQASYEQYF. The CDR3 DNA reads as TGTTCGGCGCGGGGACAGGCCTCCTACGAGCAGTACTTC.

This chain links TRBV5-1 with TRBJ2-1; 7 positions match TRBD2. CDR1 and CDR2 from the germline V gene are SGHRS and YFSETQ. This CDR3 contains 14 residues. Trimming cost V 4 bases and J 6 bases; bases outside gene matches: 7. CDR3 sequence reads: CASSPPTSLNEQFF. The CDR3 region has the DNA TGCGCCAGCAGCCCTCCGACTAGCCTCAATGAGCAGTTCTTC.

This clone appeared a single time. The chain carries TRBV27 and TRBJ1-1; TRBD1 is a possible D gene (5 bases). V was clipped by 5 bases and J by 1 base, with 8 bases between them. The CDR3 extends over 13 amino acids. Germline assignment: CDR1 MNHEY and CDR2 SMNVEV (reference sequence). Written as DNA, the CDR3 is TGTGCCAGCAGTGTCACAGGGAACACTGAAGCTTTCTTT. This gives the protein CASSVTGNTEAFF.

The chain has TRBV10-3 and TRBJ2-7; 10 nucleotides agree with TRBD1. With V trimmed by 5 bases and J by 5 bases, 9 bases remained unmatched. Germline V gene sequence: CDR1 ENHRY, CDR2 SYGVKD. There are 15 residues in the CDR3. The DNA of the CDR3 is TGTGCCATCAGTTCTCCGGGACAGGGGAGGGACGAGCAGTACTTC. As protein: CAISSPGQGRDEQYF.

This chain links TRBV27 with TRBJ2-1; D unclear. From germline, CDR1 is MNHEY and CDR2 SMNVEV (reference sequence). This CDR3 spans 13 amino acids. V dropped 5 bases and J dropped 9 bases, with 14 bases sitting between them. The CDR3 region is CASSRVGLGEQFF. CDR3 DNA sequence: TGTGCCAGCAGTCGGGTAGGTCTCGGTGAGCAGTTCTTC.

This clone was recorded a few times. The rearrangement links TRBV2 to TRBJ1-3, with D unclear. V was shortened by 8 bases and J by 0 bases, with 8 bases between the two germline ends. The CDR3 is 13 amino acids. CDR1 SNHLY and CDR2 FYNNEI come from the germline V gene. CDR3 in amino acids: CASLWTSGNTIYF. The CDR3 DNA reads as TGTGCCAGCTTGTGGACCTCTGGAAACACCATATATTTT.